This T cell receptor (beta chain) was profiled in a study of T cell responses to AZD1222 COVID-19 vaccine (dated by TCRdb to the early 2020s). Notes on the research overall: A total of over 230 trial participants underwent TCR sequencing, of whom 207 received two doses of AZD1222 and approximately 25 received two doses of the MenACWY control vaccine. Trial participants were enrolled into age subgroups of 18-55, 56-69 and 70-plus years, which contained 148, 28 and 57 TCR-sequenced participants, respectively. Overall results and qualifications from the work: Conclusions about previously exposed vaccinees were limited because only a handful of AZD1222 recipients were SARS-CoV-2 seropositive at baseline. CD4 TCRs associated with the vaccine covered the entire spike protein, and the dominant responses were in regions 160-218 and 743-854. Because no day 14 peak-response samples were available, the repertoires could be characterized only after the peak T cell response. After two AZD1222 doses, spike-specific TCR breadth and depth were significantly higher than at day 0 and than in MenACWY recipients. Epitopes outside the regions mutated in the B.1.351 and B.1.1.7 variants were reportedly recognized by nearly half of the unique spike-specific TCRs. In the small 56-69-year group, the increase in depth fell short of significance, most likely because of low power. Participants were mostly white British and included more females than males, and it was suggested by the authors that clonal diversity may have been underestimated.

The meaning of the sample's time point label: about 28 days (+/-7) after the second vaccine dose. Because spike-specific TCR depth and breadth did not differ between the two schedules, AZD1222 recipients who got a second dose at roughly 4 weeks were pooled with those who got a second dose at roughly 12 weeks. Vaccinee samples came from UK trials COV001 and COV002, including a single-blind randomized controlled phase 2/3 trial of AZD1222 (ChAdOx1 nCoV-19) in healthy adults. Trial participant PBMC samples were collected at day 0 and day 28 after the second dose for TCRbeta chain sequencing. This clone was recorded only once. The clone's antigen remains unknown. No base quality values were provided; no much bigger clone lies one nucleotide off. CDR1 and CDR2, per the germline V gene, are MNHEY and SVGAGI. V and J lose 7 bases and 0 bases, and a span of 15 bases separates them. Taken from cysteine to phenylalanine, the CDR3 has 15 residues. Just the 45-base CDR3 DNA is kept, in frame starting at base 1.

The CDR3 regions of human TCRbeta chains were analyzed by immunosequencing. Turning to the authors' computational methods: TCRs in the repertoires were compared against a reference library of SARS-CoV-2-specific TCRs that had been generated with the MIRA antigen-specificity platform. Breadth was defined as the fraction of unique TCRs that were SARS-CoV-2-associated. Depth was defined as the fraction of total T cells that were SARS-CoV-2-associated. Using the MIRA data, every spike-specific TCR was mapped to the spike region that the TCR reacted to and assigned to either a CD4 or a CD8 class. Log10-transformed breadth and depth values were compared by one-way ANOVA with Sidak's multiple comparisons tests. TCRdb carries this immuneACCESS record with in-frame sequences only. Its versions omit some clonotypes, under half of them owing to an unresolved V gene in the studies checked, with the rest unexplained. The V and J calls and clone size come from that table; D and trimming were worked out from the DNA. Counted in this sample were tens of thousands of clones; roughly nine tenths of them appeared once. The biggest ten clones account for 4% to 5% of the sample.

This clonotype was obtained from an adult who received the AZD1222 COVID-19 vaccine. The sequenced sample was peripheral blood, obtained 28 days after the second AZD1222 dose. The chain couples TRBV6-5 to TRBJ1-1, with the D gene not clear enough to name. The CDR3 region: CASISSRGMNTEAFF. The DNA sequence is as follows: TGTGCCAGCATCTCCTCGCGAGGTATGAACACTGAAGCTTTCTTT.